This TCR beta chain was identified during a study of regulatory T cells in long-lasting Graves disease (dated by TCRdb to about 2021). Concerning the study at large: Patients with newly diagnosed Graves' disease had been on antithyroid drugs for under 3 months. The study was conducted in China and was registered as a clinical trial. A total of roughly 33 samples were covered by TCR sequencing, comprising some 13 persistent and around 20 newly diagnosed Graves' disease patients. This study used TCR sequencing and RNA sequencing of peripheral blood to compare persistent Graves' disease patients against newly diagnosed Graves' disease patients.

In its sample, this clonotype was seen many times. Its antigen is unknown. No base quality information exists; no much larger clone differs at one position. The time point label for this specimen denotes: newly diagnosed GD, antithyroid drugs for less than 3 months. RNA was extracted from PBMCs in TRIzol for both TCR sequencing and RNA sequencing. The diagnosis of Graves' disease followed American Thyroid Association guidelines. Patients for the study were recruited at an endocrinology department in Xi'an, China. Each patient gave approximately 10 milliliters of peripheral blood, collected in an EDTA anticoagulant tube. PBMCs were isolated by Ficoll Paque Plus density gradient separation without further T cell sorting. An Agilent 2100 Bioanalyzer and agarose gel were used to check RNA quality, and a NanoDrop 2000 was used to measure RNA concentration. The protocol used for the library was multiplex PCR. TCRdb lists the instrument as Illumina HiSeq 4000. CDR3 regions were amplified by Arm-PCR with iRepertoire HTBI primers to construct TCR beta libraries. Before sequencing, the PCR products went through gel purification. As for the original processing: A total of 62 TRBV and under 15 TRBJ segments were identified across samples and were used for gene usage analysis of CDR3 amino acid clonotypes. COPE and FqMerger were used to merge the filtered high-quality paired reads into contigs. BLAST was used to align contigs to the IMGT TRBV, TRBD and TRBJ reference genes, and CDR3 was defined following IMGT. Any clonotype with a frequency above 0.1% was counted as a highly expanded clone. Shannon entropy was used to measure repertoire diversity, and the Gini coefficient was used to measure V-J evenness. Clonotypes shared by more than one individual were considered public. The raw public data were reprocessed by TCRdb itself: fastp quality trimming at Q25, MiXCR clonotype calling, in-frame beta chains only. Every entry covers one CDR3 protein and lists the most common genes and DNA from its rows. V and J calls and clone size were set by TCRdb, not the authors. The sample includes fewer than 550,000 distinct CDR3 sequences, with around 15% observed a single time. The ten largest clones take up approximately 25% of the sample.

What the authors observed across the whole study: Persistent disease showed preferential use of TRBV28, TRBJ1-2 and TRBJ2-5, whereas newly diagnosed disease favored TRBV20-1 and TRBJ2-1. Only the TCR beta chain was sequenced and analyzed. A larger number of public clonotypes was shared among persistent patients (more than 2,500) than among newly diagnosed patients (roughly 1,000). The authors acknowledged the small sample size as a limitation that may reduce accuracy. Only peripheral blood was studied, because thyroid tissue, the primary lesion, was inaccessible. Compared with newly diagnosed patients, persistent Graves' disease patients had lower TCR Shannon entropy and fewer highly expanded clones, which suggests clonal expansion.

The CDR3 runs 12 amino acids, cysteine and phenylalanine included. Only the CDR3 region is kept as DNA, spanning 36 bases read in frame from base 1. For CDR1 and CDR2, the germline V gene (reference sequence) lists DFQATT and SNEGSKA. Trimming removed 3 bases from V and 0 bases from J, leaving 5 bases between the germline ends. The sample was also linked to a second study, of T cells in Graves' hyperthyroidism and ophthalmopathy. The second publication reports: Graves' hyperthyroidism was defined as stable when no progression to ophthalmopathy occurred over 18 months of follow-up. The hyperthyroidism patients were between 18 and 65 years old and newly diagnosed, with a disease duration of less than 2 months. Exclusion was applied to patients with uncontrolled infections, other autoimmune diseases, pregnancy or lactation. Diagnoses were based on clinical symptoms, serum thyroxine and TRAb, thyroid ultrasound and orbital computed tomography. The first round of RT-PCR for the TCR CDR3 was performed with the HTBI primer set and the Qiagen OneStep RT-PCR kit. Blood samples also contained most of the expanded thyroid clonotypes (frequency above 0.001), which suggests that blood repertoires may reflect thyroid immune responses. Ophthalmopathy was separated from stable hyperthyroidism by a 13 V-J signature model, with 87.88% sensitivity and 81% to 83% specificity obtained in cross-validation and 80%/75% obtained in testing. In validation, the model predicted progression to ophthalmopathy a median of roughly 6.2 months before onset, with about 70% sensitivity and roughly 77% specificity. To identify TCR V-J signatures that set the groups apart, the researchers used a discovery cohort of 90 to 100 patients, made up of 40 to 45 with Graves' ophthalmopathy and some 55 with stable Graves' hyperthyroidism. Whether ophthalmopathy could be predicted prospectively was tested in an independent validation cohort made up of under 20 hyperthyroidism patients plus 17 patients who later progressed to ophthalmopathy. The 75 to 100 discovery patients were randomly split 7:3 into training and test sets. The study also compared thyroid tissue and blood T-cell repertoires from 5 to 7 Graves' hyperthyroidism patients. Once sampling was done, hyperthyroidism patients were given methimazole at a starting dose of 30 mg daily, whereas ophthalmopathy patients were given high-dose intravenous methylprednisolone. The libraries were constructed in a second round of multiplex PCR and then size-selected and purified. Libraries were sequenced paired-end with 100 bp reads on an Illumina HiSeq2000. SOAPnuke was used to process the raw data, throwing out any read that contained adapters or uncalled bases, had a mean Phred below 15, or lacked an exact constant-primer or identifier match. COPE v1.2.5 was used to merge high-quality paired reads, and clonotypes were defined as unique nucleotide sequences. MiTCR v1.1 was used to align clonotypes to the IMGT TRBV, TRBD and TRBJ reference segments. Only V-J combinations with frequency above 0.0001, covering about 99% of repertoires, were analysed. The TCS score was defined as F50 (clonal expansion) divided by E x V (chaos), with BLOSUM62-based TCRdist calculated between CDR3 peptides within each V-J. Welch's t-statistics and random forest reduced some 510 V-J features to 13, which were used in a naive Bayes classifier (R e1071). No statistical method was used to fix the sample size in advance, and group allocation was not hidden from the investigators. TCR Vbeta CDR3 sequencing of 120 to 150 peripheral blood samples (around 45 ophthalmopathy, about 74 hyperthyroidism and approximately 17 progressor patients) is reported in the paper.

The sequencing used peripheral blood mononuclear cells (PBMCs), collected at new diagnosis, from a patient treated with antithyroid drugs. The rearranged chain carries TRBV20-1 and TRBJ2-5, with no D gene named confidently. This sequence originates from a middle-aged woman with Graves disease. Donor details come from another sample of the same person, matched by shared clones. The nucleotide sequence is TGCAGTGCTAGCACGTACCAAGAGACCCAGTACTTC. It translates as CSASTYQETQYF.